These 26 T cell receptor beta chains came from one sample sequenced in a study of glioma-infiltrating T cells (dated by TCRdb to the mid-2010s). Reads for this sample came from an Illumina MiSeq. The iRepertoire nested amplicon-rescue multiplex PCR (arm-PCR) platform was used to amplify TCR alpha and beta CDR3 regions from RNA. The raw public reads went through TCRdb reprocessing: fastp at Q25, MiXCR clone calling, in-frame beta chains kept. CDR3 protein sequences are deduplicated, and each keeps its most common genes and DNA. The sample records a few hundred thousand distinct CDR3 sequences, around 38% of which are singletons. The leading ten clones occupy approximately 12% of the sample. Input material: glioma tissue, nonneoplastic brain tissue, or PBMCs (not recorded which). The receptors shown here come from a human donor with low-grade glioma or glioblastoma, undergoing nonglioma brain surgery, or in good health (not recorded which).

The chain combines TRBV28 with TRBJ2-7; D unclear. Germline V CDR1 and CDR2: MDHEN, SYDVKM. V shed 1 base and J shed 2 bases, with 12 bases lying between them. The CDR3 extends over 15 amino acids. CDR3 sequence reads: CASSLSALGTYEQYF. CDR3 bases: TGTGCCAGCAGTTTATCCGCCCTTGGGACCTACGAGCAGTACTTC.

In this sample, this clonotype turned up a few times. The chain links TRBV18 to TRBJ1-2; 7 nucleotides match TRBD1. J was trimmed by 6 bases and V by 3 bases; bases with no gene match: 7. Germline values: CDR1 KGHSH, CDR2 LQKENI. This CDR3 has 14 amino acids. The CDR3 DNA reads TGTGCCAGCTCACCGCCCGACAGGGCCGATGGCTACACCTTC. Protein sequence: CASSPPDRADGYTF.

This clonotype was recorded at least ten times. V and J are TRBV6-2 or TRBV6-3 and TRBJ2-7, with 7 nucleotides matching TRBD1. The germline V gene encodes CDR1 MNHEY and CDR2 SVGEGT. The CDR3 loop spans 14 amino acids. J gave up 5 bases and V 7 bases, and 11 bases lay outside the gene matches. Written as DNA, the CDR3 is TGTGCCAGCACTACGAGACAGGGAAACCACGAGCAGTACTTC. Translating it yields CASTTRQGNHEQYF.

This clonotype was picked up a small number of times. The chain carries TRBV10-3 and TRBJ2-5; D is ambiguous. Germline V gene data show CDR1 as ENHRY and CDR2 as SYGVKD. This CDR3 is 13 amino acids long. Trimming shortened V by 6 bases and J by 0 bases, and 8 bases separated the two germline ends. The CDR3 DNA reads TGTGCCATCAGCTCCACCTACCAAGAGACCCAGTACTTC. Amino acids: CAISSTYQETQYF.

The chain joins TRBV2 to TRBJ2-7, with 7 bases that match TRBD2. The CDR3 consists of 15 residues. With 3 bases clipped from V and 0 bases from J, the junction kept 5 bases outside the gene matches. Germline V gene sequence: CDR1 SNHLY, CDR2 FYNNEI. The CDR3 loop reads CASSDNSGSSYEQYF. The CDR3 DNA sequence: TGTGCCAGCAGTGATAATAGCGGGTCCTCCTACGAGCAGTACTTC.

This clonotype was picked up a small number of times. J is TRBJ1-1 and V is TRBV4-2; TRBD1 might be the D (6 bases). Germline V CDR1 and CDR2: LGHNA, YNFKEQ. This CDR3 has 14 residues. Trimming cost V 1 base and J 2 bases, with 8 bases left between them. DNA of the CDR3: TGTGCCAGCAGCCAAGGAGGGGGTAACACTGAAGCTTTCTTT. Its translation: CASSQGGGNTEAFF.

This clonotype was observed a few times. This sequence joins TRBV20-1 and TRBJ2-5; 8 bases fit TRBD2. The CDR3 runs to 15 residues. Germline CDR1 is DFQATT and CDR2 is SNEGSKA (reference sequence). V gave up 6 bases and J gave up 5 bases; unmatched junction bases: 14. CDR3 nucleotide sequence: TGCAGTGCGCCCCGATCAGCGGGAGTTGGGGAGACCCAGTACTTC. Protein product: CSAPRSAGVGETQYF.

The chain employs TRBV2 and TRBJ2-7; TRBD2 agrees at 12 bases. Germline assignment: CDR1 SNHLY and CDR2 FYNNEI. The CDR3 has 15 amino acids. V lost 6 bases and J lost 4; bases outside the gene matches: 7. CDR3 sequence: CASRDRTSGIYEQYF. DNA of the CDR3: TGTGCCAGCAGAGATAGGACTAGCGGGATTTACGAGCAGTACTTC.

This clonotype appeared a few times. The chain uses TRBV5-1 and TRBJ2-6, with unresolved D. V was shortened by 0 bases and J by 1 base, with 8 bases between the two germline ends. Germline lookup yields CDR1 SGHRS and CDR2 YFSETQ. CDR3 length: 16 residues. The CDR3 bases are TGCGCCAGCAGCTTGGAAATTACTTCTGGGGCCAACGTCCTGACTTTC. It yields the protein CASSLEITSGANVLTF.

This clonotype appeared once. The chain recombines TRBV4-1 with TRBJ2-5; possible D gene TRBD1, 6 bases. V was shortened by 6 bases and J by 2 bases, with 19 bases between the two germline ends. The CDR3 is 16 amino acids. Per the germline V gene, CDR1 is MGHRA and CDR2 is YSYEKL. The CDR3 coding sequence is TGCGCCAGCAGGAAGAACCCAGGGGATCATCAAGAGACCCAGTACTTC. Translated, it gives CASRKNPGDHQETQYF.

About this clonotype itself: This may come from a read error, since a much larger clone is one base off. The CDR3 ends on some other residue instead of the conserved phenylalanine or tryptophan, so this is likely a read error. The V call is TRBV27, the J call TRBJ2-1, with 9 positions matching TRBD1. The CDR3 totals 15 residues. J gave up 4 bases and V 5 bases, and 6 bases lay outside the gene matches. Germline V gene data show CDR1 as MNHEY and CDR2 as SMNVEV (reference sequence). This CDR3 is CASSDDRGGYNEQFL. DNA of the CDR3: TGTGCCAGCAGTGACGACAGGGGGGGATACAATGAGCAGTTCCTC.

This chain links TRBV20-1 with TRBJ2-3; 7 bases align to TRBD2. V was clipped by 0 bases and J by 6 bases; unmatched bases: 9. Germline CDR1 and CDR2: DFQATT and SNEGSKA (reference sequence). The CDR3 contains 15 residues. The CDR3 DNA sequence: TGCAGTGCTAGAGATTGGGAGGGAGTCGGCGATACGCAGTATTTT. Translated, it gives CSARDWEGVGDTQYF.

The V gene is TRBV19, the J gene TRBJ2-7; 10 bases are a match to TRBD1. CDR1 LNHDA and CDR2 SQIVND come from the germline V gene (reference sequence). Trimming cost V 5 bases and J 5 bases; bases outside gene matches: 6. The CDR3 covers 14 residues. CDR3 sequence: CASSAGTGVHEQYF. CDR3 nucleotides: TGTGCCAGTAGTGCCGGGACAGGGGTCCACGAGCAGTACTTC. The complete variable domain, with remaining parts taken from reference TRBV19 and TRBJ2-7, reads DGGITQSPKYLFRKEGQNVTLSCEQNLNHDAMYWYRQDPGQGLRLIYYSQIVNDFQKGDIAEGYSVSREKKESFPLTVTSAQKNPTAFYLCASSAGTGVHEQYFGPGTRLTVT.

A few counts support this clonotype. The genes are TRBV4-2 and TRBJ1-2; 7 positions match TRBD1. Per the germline V gene, CDR1 is LGHNA and CDR2 is YNFKEQ. Trimming removed 0 bases from V and 5 bases from J; junction bases left unmatched: 9. This CDR3 region has 16 residues. The CDR3 DNA reads TGTGCCAGCAGCCAAGAAGACAGGGACTCCACTTATGGCTACACCTTC. It yields the protein CASSQEDRDSTYGYTF.

V usage is TRBV20-1 and J usage is TRBJ1-1; 8 bases are shared with TRBD1. The junction had 8 bases not matched to a gene; V was cut back by 1 base and J by 1 base. Germline-derived CDR1 and CDR2 are DFQATT and SNEGSKA (reference sequence). The CDR3 spans 16 residues. The CDR3 protein is CSARGGQGRWNTEAFF. The CDR3, as DNA: TGCAGTGCTAGAGGCGGACAGGGCCGGTGGAACACTGAAGCTTTCTTT.

This chain connects TRBV7-2 to TRBJ1-1; unclear D gene. CDR1 and CDR2 from the germline V gene are SGHTA and FQGNSA. The CDR3 loop spans 13 amino acids. V was pared by 8 bases and J by 3 bases, with 13 bases between. CDR3 in DNA: TGTGCCAGCCGTGTTAAAATCGACACTGAAGCTTTCTTT. It is translated as CASRVKIDTEAFF.

V gene TRBV15 combines with J gene TRBJ2-5; D is uncertain. This CDR3 is 13 amino acids long. Trimming stripped 7 bases from V and 5 bases from J, with 14 bases between. Germline CDR1 LNHNV, CDR2 YYDKDF (reference sequence). CDR3 nucleotides: TGTGCCACCACCTTCACCCCCGGGGAGACCCAGTACTTC. It yields the protein CATTFTPGETQYF.

Worth noting for this clonotype: This may stem from a read error, because a much larger clone lies one nucleotide away. The chain links TRBV28 to TRBJ2-1; TRBD1 matches 9 bases. This CDR3 is 16 amino acids long. CDR1 MDHEN and CDR2 SYDVKM come from the germline V gene. The J segment lost 7 bases and the V segment lost 2 bases, leaving 9 bases of the junction unmatched. Here the CDR3 DNA reads TGTGCCAGCAGTTTACGACCGGGACAGGGCCGAAATGAGCAGTTCTTC. It codes for CASSLRPGQGRNEQFF.

The rearrangement links TRBV15 to TRBJ2-5, with no clear D. The germline V and J ends were trimmed by 4 bases and 7 bases, with 13 bases remaining between them. Looked up from germline, CDR1 is LNHNV and CDR2 is YYDKDF (reference sequence). The CDR3 is made up of 13 amino acids. The CDR3 sequence is CATSIPGYVTQYF. In nucleotides, the CDR3 is TGTGCCACCAGCATCCCCGGGTATGTGACCCAGTACTTC.

The sample holds a few counts of this clonotype. The chain combines TRBV28 with TRBJ1-5; 7 bases match TRBD1. Germline lookup yields CDR1 MDHEN and CDR2 SYDVKM. The CDR3 loop spans 13 amino acids. Unmatched junction bases numbered 5, after V lost 5 bases and J lost 7 bases. CDR3 DNA sequence: TGTGCCAGCAGTCAAACACAGGGGCAGCCCCAGCATTTT. Its translation is CASSQTQGQPQHF.

This clonotype occurred a few times. The rearrangement joins TRBV6-2 or TRBV6-3 to TRBJ1-5; D unresolved. The V and J ends lost 5 bases and 5 bases respectively, with 10 bases between them. The length of the CDR3 is 13 residues. Germline V gives CDR1 MNHEY, CDR2 SVGEGT. The CDR3 nucleotides read TGTGCCAGCAGTCGACCGAGCTATCAGCCCCAGCATTTT. It yields the protein CASSRPSYQPQHF.

This clonotype has ten or more counts. The chain carries TRBV20-1 and TRBJ2-5, with 9 positions matching TRBD2. CDR3 size: 12 residues. Germline V gene lookup returns CDR1 DFQATT and CDR2 SNEGSKA (reference sequence). The V and J ends lost 5 bases and 5 bases, in that order; junction bases with no gene match: 3. The CDR3 DNA reads TGCAGTGCTTCTAGCGGGATTGAGACCCAGTACTTC. This encodes CSASSGIETQYF.

CDR3 sequence reads: CASSEGGETQYF. The CDR3, as DNA: TGTGCCAGCAGTGAGGGGGGAGAGACCCAGTACTTC. This sequence joins TRBV2 and TRBJ2-5; D might be TRBD2 (6 bases). The germline CDR1 and CDR2 sequences are SNHLY and FYNNEI. Trimming removed 3 bases from V and 4 bases from J, with 6 bases in between. The CDR3 is 12 residues long.

The chain recombines TRBV29-1 with TRBJ2-3; TRBD2 is a possible D gene (7 bases). Germline values: CDR1 SQVTM, CDR2 ANQGSEA. This CDR3 is built from 13 residues. The V end was cut by 7 bases, the J end by 4 bases, with 15 bases between. CDR3 sequence: CSGDTAGADTQYF. Here the CDR3 DNA reads TGCAGCGGGGACACCGCGGGAGCAGATACGCAGTATTTT.

This clonotype was counted ten times or more. This chain links TRBV6-1 with TRBJ2-7; D unclear. The germline gives CDR1 MNHNS, CDR2 SASEGT. Trimming removed 6 bases from V and 3 bases from J, with 9 bases in between. The CDR3 is 12 residues long. The CDR3 reads CASSPHNYEQYF. CDR3 bases: TGTGCCAGCAGCCCCCACAACTACGAGCAGTACTTC.

This clonotype was found a few times. This chain uses TRBV28 with TRBJ2-6; D is unresolved. Germline V CDR1 and CDR2: MDHEN, SYDVKM. Trimming shortened V by 6 bases and J by 2 bases, and 5 bases separated the two germline ends. The CDR3 has 13 residues. In nucleotides, the CDR3 is TGTGCCAGCAGCAGGACTGGGGCCAACGTCCTGACTTTC. This sequence encodes CASSRTGANVLTF.